Below, 26 T cell receptor beta chains from the same sample are listed, as sequenced in a study of T cell responses to AZD1222 COVID-19 vaccine. TCRdb's table, derived via immunoSEQ multiplex PCR, lists solely in-frame clones and lacks some. Of 130,000 to 150,000 clones in the sample, approximately 85% were seen once. Sequenced material: peripheral blood, taken 28 days after the second dose of the MenACWY control vaccine. The receptors were sampled from an adult who received the MenACWY meningococcal vaccine as a control.

The V and J genes are TRBV18 and TRBJ1-6, with D uncertain. Germline V lookup: CDR1 KGHSH, CDR2 LQKENI. Between the trimmed V and J ends, which lost 6 bases and 7 bases, there was a span of 16 bases. CDR3 length: 15 amino acids. CDR3 in amino acids: CASSHREANNSPLHF. The CDR3 DNA follows: TGTGCCAGCTCCCACCGGGAAGCGAACAATTCACCCCTCCACTTT.

V and J are TRBV13 and TRBJ2-2, with TRBD1 as a possible D gene (5 bases). The CDR3 has 14 residues. Trimming shortened V by 7 bases and J by 1 base, and 10 bases separated the two germline ends. Germline V lookup: CDR1 PRHDT, CDR2 FYEKMQ (reference sequence). As DNA, the CDR3 is TGTGCCAGCACTCAGGGTAGGAACACCGGGGAGCTGTTTTTT. Amino acids: CASTQGRNTGELFF.

V and J are TRBV12-3 or TRBV12-4 and TRBJ1-3; weak D call: TRBD1 (5 bases). This CDR3 has 12 amino acids. V lost 6 bases and J 9 bases, leaving 12 bases between the germline ends. In DNA form, the CDR3 reads TGTGCCAGCAGCCAGGGATCGGGCACCATATATTTT. This codes for CASSQGSGTIYF.

This clone was counted a few times. This sequence joins TRBV5-1 and TRBJ1-2; no clear D. The germline V and J ends were trimmed by 5 bases and 8 bases, with 13 bases remaining between them. The germline gives CDR1 SGHRS, CDR2 YFSETQ. The CDR3 contains 12 residues. CDR3 DNA sequence: TGCGCCAGCAGACCTAACTCTGAGGGCTACACCTTC. Translation: CASRPNSEGYTF.

The J gene is TRBJ2-3, the V gene TRBV24-1, with 7 bases lining up with TRBD2. From germline, CDR1 is KGHDR and CDR2 SFDVKD. The CDR3 runs to 14 residues. V dropped 9 bases and J dropped 5; count of bases not matched to a gene: 10. DNA of the CDR3: TGTGCCACCGAAAGAGGACTAGTTGGAGATACGCAGTATTTT. Translation: CATERGLVGDTQYF.

The chain links TRBV27 to TRBJ1-6, with a possible D match to TRBD1 (5 bases). Germline CDR1 reads MNHEY; CDR2 reads SMNVEV (reference sequence). This CDR3 region has 14 residues. Trimming removed 5 bases at V and 10 bases at J, with 15 bases between. CDR3 region: CASSLRVPGSPLHF. CDR3 DNA: TGTGCCAGCAGTCTCAGGGTCCCGGGGTCACCCCTCCACTTT.

The rearrangement uses TRBV7-3 and TRBJ2-2; the D gene is possibly TRBD1 (6 bases). This CDR3 is 17 amino acids long. With 0 bases removed from V and 0 bases from J, the gap between germline ends came to 11 bases. The germline gives CDR1 SGHTA, CDR2 FQGTGA. The CDR3 nucleotides are TGTGCCAGCAGCTTAACCCCCGGGACATCGAACACCGGGGAGCTGTTTTTT. Amino acids: CASSLTPGTSNTGELFF.

The chain has TRBV7-2 and TRBJ2-2, with D possibly being TRBD2 (5 bases). The CDR3 spans 16 residues. Trimming pared 5 bases from V and 4 bases from J, leaving 17 bases between. Germline loops: CDR1 SGHTA, CDR2 FQGNSA. The CDR3 region is CASSTVEGVSTGELFF. CDR3 in DNA: TGTGCCAGCAGCACAGTAGAGGGAGTGAGCACCGGGGAGCTGTTTTTT.

V is TRBV11-2 and J is TRBJ1-1; 8 nucleotides match TRBD1. This CDR3 is built from 15 residues. Germline assignment: CDR1 SGHAT and CDR2 FQNNGV. V gave up 6 bases and J gave up 1 base; unmatched junction bases: 7. The chain's CDR3 is CASRPTGTGNTEAFF. The CDR3 DNA follows: TGTGCCAGCAGACCGACCGGGACAGGGAACACTGAAGCTTTCTTT.

The chain uses TRBV4-2 and TRBJ2-2, with 8 positions matching TRBD1. This CDR3 has 14 amino acids. With 7 bases clipped from V and 1 base from J, the junction kept 2 bases outside the gene matches. Looked up from germline, CDR1 is LGHNA and CDR2 is YNFKEQ. CDR3 protein: CASKTGENTGELFF. CDR3 nucleotides: TGTGCCAGCAAGACAGGGGAGAACACCGGGGAGCTGTTTTTT.

V gene TRBV12-3 or TRBV12-4 combines with J gene TRBJ1-2; D might be TRBD1 (5 bases). Trimming shortened V by 6 bases and J by 0 bases, and 8 bases separated the two germline ends. The CDR3 sequence is 13 residues long. The CDR3 is CASSSRANYGYTF. The DNA for the CDR3 is TGTGCCAGCAGCTCCAGGGCTAACTATGGCTACACCTTC.

This clone was detected only a few times. The CDR3 reads CASGSPPFYEQYF. CDR3 in DNA: TGTGCCAGCGGATCGCCCCCTTTCTACGAGCAGTACTTC. The chain combines TRBV7-2 with TRBJ2-7; D uncertain. Germline CDR1 and CDR2: SGHTA and FQGNSA. Between the trimmed V and J ends, which lost 8 bases and 3 bases, there was a span of 14 bases. This CDR3 has 13 residues.

The V call is TRBV7-2, the J call TRBJ1-2; 11 nucleotides align to TRBD1. The length of the CDR3 is 14 residues. Germline CDR1 SGHTA, CDR2 FQGNSA. J lost 6 bases, V lost 3 bases, and 3 bases had no gene match. CDR3 DNA: TGTGCCAGCAGCTTGGACAGGGGGCAGGATGGCTACACCTTC. It encodes CASSLDRGQDGYTF. The full variable domain, its missing parts supplied by reference TRBV7-2 and TRBJ1-2, is GAGVSQSPSNKVTEKGKDVELRCDPISGHTALYWYRQSLGQGLEFLIYFQGNSAPDKSGLPSDRFSAERTGGSVSTLTIQRTQQEDSAVYLCASSLDRGQDGYTFGSGTRLTVV.

This clone was seen a handful of times. The chain employs TRBV7-3 and TRBJ1-1; TRBD1 might be the D (6 bases). The CDR3 contains 15 residues. Trimming stripped 2 bases from V and 3 bases from J, with 13 bases between. Germline loops: CDR1 SGHTA, CDR2 FQGTGA. The CDR3 DNA follows: TGTGCCAGCAGCTTATGGGGGGGCCTAGACACTGAAGCTTTCTTT. Amino acids: CASSLWGGLDTEAFF.

The chain uses TRBV7-2 and TRBJ1-1; D is unclear. This CDR3 has 14 amino acids. CDR1 is SGHTA and CDR2 is FQGNSA in the germline V gene. V was trimmed by 3 bases and J by 1 base, leaving 9 bases between them. CDR3 sequence reads: CASSFQFANTEAFF. CDR3 DNA sequence: TGTGCCAGCAGCTTTCAGTTTGCGAACACTGAAGCTTTCTTT.

This chain joins TRBV29-1 and TRBJ2-7; TRBD1 matches at 10 bases. CDR3 size: 14 residues. Germline V gives CDR1 SQVTM, CDR2 ANQGSEA. The J segment lost 2 bases and the V segment lost 7 bases, leaving 8 bases of the junction unmatched. The DNA of the CDR3 is TGCAGCGCTCATCCTGGACAGGGGGCCTACGAGCAGTACTTC. It codes for CSAHPGQGAYEQYF.

The chain is built from TRBV5-1 and TRBJ1-2, with a possible D match to TRBD1 (5 bases). This CDR3 is 12 amino acids long. Germline CDR1 and CDR2: SGHRS and YFSETQ. V gave up 4 bases and J gave up 5 bases, with 9 bases separating them. This CDR3 reads CASSPGWYGYTF. In DNA form, the CDR3 reads TGCGCCAGCAGCCCAGGGTGGTATGGCTACACCTTC.

This chain links TRBV5-6 with TRBJ1-1; D is undetermined. The germline V gene has CDR1 SGHDT and CDR2 YYEEEE. The V end was cut by 6 bases, the J end by 5 bases, with 17 bases between. The CDR3 is made up of 14 amino acids. CDR3 amino acids: CASMPTRAETEAFF. In DNA, the CDR3 is TGTGCCAGCATGCCGACAAGGGCTGAGACTGAAGCTTTCTTT.

V is TRBV2 and J is TRBJ2-7; D possibly corresponds to TRBD1 (5 bases). From germline, CDR1 is SNHLY and CDR2 FYNNEI. The CDR3 extends over 13 amino acids. Trimming removed 3 bases from V and 3 bases from J, with 9 bases in between. This CDR3 reads CASSERQSYEQYF. The CDR3 coding sequence is TGTGCCAGCAGTGAGCGACAGAGCTACGAGCAGTACTTC.

The gene calls are TRBV19 and TRBJ1-3; a possible D gene is TRBD1 (5 bases). The CDR3 spans 15 residues. Germline lookup yields CDR1 LNHDA and CDR2 SQIVND (reference sequence). Trimming removed 5 bases from V and 4 bases from J, with 15 bases in between. The CDR3 is CASSPRAGTGNTIYF. The CDR3 nucleotides are TGTGCCAGTAGTCCCCGGGCAGGGACGGGAAACACCATATATTTT.

This chain connects TRBV11-2 to TRBJ2-4, with D uncertain. The V end was cut by 3 bases, the J end by 0 bases, with 9 bases between. This CDR3 spans 15 amino acids. Germline V lookup: CDR1 SGHAT, CDR2 FQNNGV. The CDR3 protein is CASSFLTLAKNIQYF. Written as DNA, the CDR3 is TGTGCCAGCAGCTTTCTTACTCTAGCCAAAAACATTCAGTACTTC.

This clone has a handful of counts. The V gene is TRBV12-3 or TRBV12-4, the J gene TRBJ2-7; tentative D call: TRBD2 (5 bases). Trimming pared 6 bases from V and 2 bases from J, leaving 11 bases between. The CDR3 covers 13 residues. The chain's CDR3 is CASSTGSPYEQYF. In nucleotides, the CDR3 is TGTGCCAGCAGCACGGGGTCCCCCTACGAGCAGTACTTC.

This sequence joins TRBV19 and TRBJ2-7, with TRBD1 identical over 7 bases. The CDR3 covers 15 residues. CDR1 is LNHDA, CDR2 SQIVND, per germline (reference sequence). J gave up 5 bases and V 2 bases, and 9 bases lay outside the gene matches. CDR3 residues: CASSIHSTTGDEQYF. As DNA, the CDR3 is TGTGCCAGTAGTATACATAGCACCACAGGGGACGAGCAGTACTTC.

This sequence joins TRBV28 and TRBJ1-5; possible D gene TRBD1, 5 bases. Germline V CDR1 and CDR2: MDHEN, SYDVKM. Trimming shortened V by 5 bases and J by 3 bases, and 14 bases separated the two germline ends. The length of the CDR3 is 15 residues. The CDR3 coding sequence is TGTGCCAGCAGTGGCTCAGAGGGGTACAATCAGCCCCAGCATTTT. As protein: CASSGSEGYNQPQHF.

The chain is built from TRBV4-3 and TRBJ2-1, with 14 bases identical to TRBD2. Germline lookup yields CDR1 LGHNA and CDR2 YSLEER. Losses at the gene ends were 0 bases for V and 0 bases for J; bases not matched to a gene: 13. This CDR3 has 22 residues. CDR3 amino acids: CASSQDRDWGLAGVRSYNEQFF. Here the CDR3 DNA reads TGCGCCAGCAGCCAAGATAGGGATTGGGGACTAGCGGGAGTCCGCTCCTACAATGAGCAGTTCTTC.

This rearrangement joins TRBV7-2 to TRBJ2-1; D is perhaps TRBD2 (6 bases). Between the trimmed V and J ends, which lost 1 base and 4 bases, there was a span of 14 bases. The CDR3 has 16 amino acids. Germline-derived CDR1 and CDR2 are SGHTA and FQGNSA. CDR3 DNA: TGTGCCAGCAGCTTAGAAGCATCTAGCGAGTACAATGAGCAGTTCTTC. Translated, it gives CASSLEASSEYNEQFF.